The clone carrying this T cell receptor (beta chain) turned up a few times. The antigen remains undetermined. This specimen belongs to a study of T cell repertoires in ileal Crohn's disease. Study conclusions and caveats: Sorted CD8 T cells held more high-frequency clones than CD4. Clonality above 26.8% at surgery always came with endoscopic recurrence.

The CDR3 is made up of 14 amino acids. Germline V gives CDR1 SQVTM, CDR2 ANQGSEA. V lost 6 bases to trimming and J lost 5 bases; unmatched junction nucleotides: 9. Approximately 510 nanograms of biopsy DNA per sample underwent TCRB immunosequencing. The data were produced by immunoSEQ multiplex PCR, yet TCRdb's version contains in-frame clones alone and is incomplete. The data contain 8,000 to 8,500 clones, more than 60% of them singletons. The chain has TRBV29-1 and TRBJ1-1, with 10 bases aligning to TRBD1. The clonotype was recovered from an adult with Crohn's disease. Source material: ileal tissue. CDR3 residues: CSVDRTGGITEAFF. In nucleotides, the CDR3 is TGCAGCGTGGATCGGACAGGGGGGATAACTGAAGCTTTCTTT.